Given below is one TCR beta chain in context. It has no known antigen specificity. One base away there is no much larger clone; base qualities are not given. Sequencing used an Illumina HiSeq 2500. Quantitative 5'-RACE with molecular barcodes was the method used to prepare the TCR beta libraries. Per the original workflow: A new computational method, built on a probabilistic model of VDJ rearrangement, was used to identify disease-linked TCR variants. The public sequencing data were trimmed at Q25 with fastp and processed into clonotypes with MiXCR by TCRdb, which kept only in-frame beta chains. Rows merge per CDR3 protein into single entries with the most common DNA and genes. The V and J calls and clone size come from TCRdb's table, not from the authors' own analysis. Recorded for this sample are about 360,000 distinct CDR3 sequences; approximately 15% of them occurred a single time. The ten largest clones represent 0.95% to 1.4% of the sample.

This specimen belongs to a study of CD8 T cells in ankylosing spondylitis (dated by TCRdb to about 2017). With regard to the full study: The study set out to find disease-linked TCR variants by profiling T cell receptor beta repertoires in ankylosing spondylitis patients and healthy donors. The whole study cohort included 90 to 120 healthy donors and about two dozen ankylosing spondylitis patients. Peripheral blood samples were taken, and synovial fluid was additionally collected from ankylosing spondylitis patients. The investigation overall reported the following: Blood from ankylosing spondylitis patients appeared to be characterized by a TCR beta motif composed of several highly homologous amino acid variants. The disease-linked clones had a CD8+ phenotype and were found at relatively low frequencies in peripheral blood. The disease-linked clones were reported as significantly enriched in matched synovial fluid samples from ankylosing spondylitis patients. Some motif variants had previously been reported in the synovial fluid and blood of reactive arthritis patients, which suggests shared mechanisms of disease initiation.

CDR1 and CDR2 are read off the germline V gene as SGHRS and YFSETQ. From cysteine to phenylalanine, the CDR3 is 17 amino acids long. Only CDR3 DNA remains: 51 bases, in frame from the first base. V ends up 3 bases short and J 5 bases short, with an unmatched junction base count of 11. This TCR was sampled from a male donor with ankylosing spondylitis or in good health (not recorded which). The specimen was blood, either unsorted or a sorted T cell fraction (not recorded which). The sequence is built from TRBV5-1 and TRBJ2-7; TRBD2 agrees with 13 junctional bases. The CDR3 corresponds to CASSSGLAGVTVDEQYF. DNA sequence: TGCGCCAGCAGCTCAGGACTAGCGGGAGTCACGGTTGACGAGCAGTACTTC.